This T cell receptor (beta chain) derives from a study of CDR3 diversity in severe acne. This clonotype has a single count. TCRdb re-derived calls from the PCR reads in MiXCR, one entry per CDR3 protein. This table has about 76,000 distinct CDR3 sequences, 51% appearing once. The CDR3 runs 14 residues. V gave up 4 bases and J gave up 1 base, with 13 bases separating them. From germline, CDR1 is DFQATT and CDR2 SNEGSKA (reference sequence). This clonotype was sampled from a male donor in good health, without acne. Sequencing was performed on blood. The chain links TRBV20-1 to TRBJ1-1; no clear D. The CDR3 reads CSAKDRRGNTEAFF. CDR3 sequence (DNA): TGCAGTGCTAAAGATCGGAGAGGGAACACTGAAGCTTTCTTT.